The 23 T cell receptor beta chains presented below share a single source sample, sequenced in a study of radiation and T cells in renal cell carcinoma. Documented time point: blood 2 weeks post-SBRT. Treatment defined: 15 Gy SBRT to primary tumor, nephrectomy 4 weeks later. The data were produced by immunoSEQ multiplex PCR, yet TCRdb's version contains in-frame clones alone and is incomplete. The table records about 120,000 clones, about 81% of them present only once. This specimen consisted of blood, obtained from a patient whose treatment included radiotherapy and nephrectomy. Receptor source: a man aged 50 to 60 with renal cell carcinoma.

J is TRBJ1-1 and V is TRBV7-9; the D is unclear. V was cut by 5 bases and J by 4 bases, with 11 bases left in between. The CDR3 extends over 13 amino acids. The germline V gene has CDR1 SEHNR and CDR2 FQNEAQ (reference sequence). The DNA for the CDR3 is TGTGCCAGCAGCGTCTCAGGTTCCACTGAAGCTTTCTTT. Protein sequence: CASSVSGSTEAFF.

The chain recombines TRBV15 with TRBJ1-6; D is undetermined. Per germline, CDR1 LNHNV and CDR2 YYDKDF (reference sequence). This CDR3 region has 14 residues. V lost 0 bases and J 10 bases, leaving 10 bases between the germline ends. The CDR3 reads CATSREATYSPLHF. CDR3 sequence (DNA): TGTGCCACCAGCAGAGAAGCGACCTACTCACCCCTCCACTTT.

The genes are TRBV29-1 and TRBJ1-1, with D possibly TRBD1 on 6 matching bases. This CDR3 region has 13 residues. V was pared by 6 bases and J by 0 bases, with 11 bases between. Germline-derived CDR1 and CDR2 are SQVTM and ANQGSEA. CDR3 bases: TGCAGCGTCCGGACAGATATGAACACTGAAGCTTTCTTT. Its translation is CSVRTDMNTEAFF.

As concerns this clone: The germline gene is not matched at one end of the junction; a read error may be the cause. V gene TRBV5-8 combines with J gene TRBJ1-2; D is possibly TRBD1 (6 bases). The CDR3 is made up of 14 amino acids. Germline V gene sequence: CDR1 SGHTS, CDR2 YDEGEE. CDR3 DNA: TGTGCCGGCAGACGCTCAACAGGGTTTCGTGGCTACACCTTC. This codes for CAGRRSTGFRGYTF.

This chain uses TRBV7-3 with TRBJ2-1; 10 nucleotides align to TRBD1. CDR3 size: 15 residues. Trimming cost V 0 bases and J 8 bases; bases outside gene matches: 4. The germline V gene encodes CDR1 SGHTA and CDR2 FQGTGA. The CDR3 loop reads CASSLTGQGIDEQFF. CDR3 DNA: TGTGCCAGCAGCTTAACGGGACAGGGGATCGATGAGCAGTTCTTC.

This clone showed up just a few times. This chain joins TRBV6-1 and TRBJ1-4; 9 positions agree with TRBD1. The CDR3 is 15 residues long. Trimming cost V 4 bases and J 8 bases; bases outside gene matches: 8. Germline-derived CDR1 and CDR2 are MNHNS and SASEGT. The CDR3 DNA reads TGTGCCAGCAGTGTTACCGGGACAGGGTGGGAAAAACTGTTTTTT. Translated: CASSVTGTGWEKLFF.

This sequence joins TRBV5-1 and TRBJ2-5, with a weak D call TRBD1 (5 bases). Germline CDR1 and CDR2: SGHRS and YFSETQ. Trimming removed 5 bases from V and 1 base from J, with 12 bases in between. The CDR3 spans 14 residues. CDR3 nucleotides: TGCGCCAGCAGATCTACAGGACGCCAAGAGACCCAGTACTTC. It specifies CASRSTGRQETQYF.

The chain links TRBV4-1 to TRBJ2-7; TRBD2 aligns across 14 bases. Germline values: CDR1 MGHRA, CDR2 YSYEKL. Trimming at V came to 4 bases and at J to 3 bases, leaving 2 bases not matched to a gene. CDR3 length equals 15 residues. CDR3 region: CASSRGTSGSYEQYF. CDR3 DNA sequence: TGCGCCAGCAGCCGCGGGACTAGCGGGAGCTACGAGCAGTACTTC.

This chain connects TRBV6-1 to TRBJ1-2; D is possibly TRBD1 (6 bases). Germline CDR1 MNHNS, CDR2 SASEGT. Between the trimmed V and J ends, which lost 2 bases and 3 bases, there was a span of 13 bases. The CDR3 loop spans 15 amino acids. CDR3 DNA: TGTGCCAGCAGTGAAAGCGGGGGCGGGCACTATGGCTACACCTTC. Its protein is CASSESGGGHYGYTF.

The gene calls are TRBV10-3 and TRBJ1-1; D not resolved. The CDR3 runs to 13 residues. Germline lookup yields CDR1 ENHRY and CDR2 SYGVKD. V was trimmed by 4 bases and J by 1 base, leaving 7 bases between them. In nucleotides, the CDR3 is TGTGCCATCAGTGGTACAGCGAACACTGAAGCTTTCTTT. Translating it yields CAISGTANTEAFF.

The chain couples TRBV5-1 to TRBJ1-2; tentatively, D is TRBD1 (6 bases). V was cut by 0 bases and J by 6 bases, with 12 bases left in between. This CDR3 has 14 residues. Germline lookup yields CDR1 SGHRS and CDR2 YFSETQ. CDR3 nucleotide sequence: TGCGCCAGCAGCTTGGCGGGGGCAGGGGATGGCTACACCTTC. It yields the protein CASSLAGAGDGYTF. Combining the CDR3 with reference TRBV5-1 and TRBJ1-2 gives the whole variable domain KAGVTQTPRYLIKTRGQQVTLSCSPISGHRSVSWYQQTPGQGLQFLFEYFSETQRNKGNFPGRFSGRQFSNSRSEMNVSTLELGDSALYLCASSLAGAGDGYTFGSGTRLTVV.

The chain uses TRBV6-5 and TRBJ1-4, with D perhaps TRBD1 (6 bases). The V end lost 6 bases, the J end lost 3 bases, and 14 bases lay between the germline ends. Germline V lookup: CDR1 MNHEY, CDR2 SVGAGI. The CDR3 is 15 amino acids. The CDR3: CASRVQGAANEKLFF. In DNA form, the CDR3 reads TGTGCCAGCAGAGTACAGGGCGCGGCTAATGAAAAACTGTTTTTT.

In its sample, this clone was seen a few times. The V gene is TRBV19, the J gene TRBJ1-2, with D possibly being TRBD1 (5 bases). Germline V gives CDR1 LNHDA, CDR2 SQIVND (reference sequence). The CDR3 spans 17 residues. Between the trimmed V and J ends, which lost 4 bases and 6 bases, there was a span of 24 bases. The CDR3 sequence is CASSKSGQGTFLDGYTF. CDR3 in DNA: TGTGCCAGTAGTAAGTCGGGGCAGGGAACCTTCTTGGATGGCTACACCTTC.

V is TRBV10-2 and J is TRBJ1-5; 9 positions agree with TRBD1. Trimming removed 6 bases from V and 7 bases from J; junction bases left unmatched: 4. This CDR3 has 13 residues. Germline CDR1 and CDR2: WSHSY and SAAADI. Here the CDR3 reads CASRGQGRQPQHF. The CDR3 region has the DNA TGCGCCAGCAGAGGACAGGGGAGGCAGCCCCAGCATTTT.

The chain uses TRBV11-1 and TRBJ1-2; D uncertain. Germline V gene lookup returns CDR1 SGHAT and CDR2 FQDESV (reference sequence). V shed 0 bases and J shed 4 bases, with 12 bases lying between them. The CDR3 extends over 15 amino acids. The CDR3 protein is CASSLAEERSYGYTF. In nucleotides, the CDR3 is TGTGCCAGCAGCTTAGCGGAGGAAAGAAGCTATGGCTACACCTTC.

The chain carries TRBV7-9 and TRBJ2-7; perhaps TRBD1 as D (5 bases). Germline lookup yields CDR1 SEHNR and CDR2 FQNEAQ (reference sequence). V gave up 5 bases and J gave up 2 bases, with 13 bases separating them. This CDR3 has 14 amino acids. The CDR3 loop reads CASSPSGQTYEQYF. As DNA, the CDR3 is TGTGCCAGCAGCCCTTCTGGACAAACCTACGAGCAGTACTTC.

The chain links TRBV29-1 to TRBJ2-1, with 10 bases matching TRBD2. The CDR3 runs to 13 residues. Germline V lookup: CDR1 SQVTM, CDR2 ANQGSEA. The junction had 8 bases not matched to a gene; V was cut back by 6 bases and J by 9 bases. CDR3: CSVAGGPETEQFF. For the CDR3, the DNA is TGCAGCGTAGCGGGGGGGCCTGAAACTGAGCAGTTCTTC.

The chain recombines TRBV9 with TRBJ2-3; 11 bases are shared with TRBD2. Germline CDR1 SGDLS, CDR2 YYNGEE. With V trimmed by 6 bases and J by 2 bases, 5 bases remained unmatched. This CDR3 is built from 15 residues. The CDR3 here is CASTRLAGPTDTQYF. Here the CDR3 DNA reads TGTGCCAGCACTCGACTAGCGGGGCCCACAGATACGCAGTATTTT.

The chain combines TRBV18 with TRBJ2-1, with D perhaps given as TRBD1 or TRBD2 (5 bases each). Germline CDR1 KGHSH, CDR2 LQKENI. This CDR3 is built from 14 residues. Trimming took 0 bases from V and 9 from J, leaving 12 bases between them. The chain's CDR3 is CASSPPGVPSEQFF. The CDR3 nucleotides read TGTGCCAGCTCACCACCGGGGGTACCCAGTGAGCAGTTCTTC.

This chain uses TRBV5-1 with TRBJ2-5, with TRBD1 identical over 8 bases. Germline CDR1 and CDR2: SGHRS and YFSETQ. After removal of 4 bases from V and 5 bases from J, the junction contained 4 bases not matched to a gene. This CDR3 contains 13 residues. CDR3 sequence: CASSGQGGETQYF. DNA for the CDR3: TGCGCCAGCAGCGGACAGGGAGGTGAGACCCAGTACTTC.

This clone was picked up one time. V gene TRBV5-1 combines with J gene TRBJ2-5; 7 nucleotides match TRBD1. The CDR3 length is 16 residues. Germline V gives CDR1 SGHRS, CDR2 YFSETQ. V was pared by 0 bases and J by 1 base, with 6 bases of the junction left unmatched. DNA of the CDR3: TGCGCCAGCAGCTTGGCCTCGACAGGGATCCAAGAGACCCAGTACTTC. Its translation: CASSLASTGIQETQYF.

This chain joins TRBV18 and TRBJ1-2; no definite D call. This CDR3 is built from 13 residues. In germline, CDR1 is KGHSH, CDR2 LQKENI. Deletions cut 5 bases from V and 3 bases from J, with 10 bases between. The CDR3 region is CASSGGEDYGYTF. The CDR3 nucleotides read TGTGCCAGCTCAGGTGGAGAAGACTATGGCTACACCTTC. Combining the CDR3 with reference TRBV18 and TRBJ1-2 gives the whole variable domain NAGVMQNPRHLVRRRGQEARLRCSPMKGHSHVYWYRQLPEEGLKFMVYLQKENIIDESGMPKERFSAEFPKEGPSILRIQQVVRGDSAAYFCASSGGEDYGYTFGSGTRLTVV.

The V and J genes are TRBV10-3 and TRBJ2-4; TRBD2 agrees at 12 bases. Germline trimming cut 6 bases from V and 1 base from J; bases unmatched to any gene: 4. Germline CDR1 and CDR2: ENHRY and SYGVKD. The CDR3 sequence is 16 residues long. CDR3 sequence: CAIRRTSGEAKNIQYF. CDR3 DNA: TGTGCCATCAGGAGGACTAGCGGGGAGGCCAAAAACATTCAGTACTTC.